The clone carrying this TCR beta chain has only a few counts. The template for TCR beta quantification was mRNA, not genomic DNA. The CDR3 has 13 residues. Trimming removed 4 bases from V and 6 bases from J, with 12 bases in between. From germline, CDR1 is MNHEY and CDR2 SVGAGI. The sample is drawn from a study of robustness of blood B and T cell sequencing. cDNA synthesis used template switching with a 5' universal priming oligo. A 12-nucleotide random UMI in the template-switch oligo labeled every cDNA molecule. TCRdb analysed the PCR reads with MiXCR anew, one entry per CDR3 protein. Among roughly 1,600 distinct CDR3 sequences listed, 45% to 50% were seen once.

This rearrangement joins TRBV6-5 to TRBJ1-1, with D perhaps TRBD1 (5 bases). Sequencing was carried out using peripheral blood. The sequence was obtained from a human donor in good health. The CDR3 nucleotides read TGTGCCAGCAGTTTGGGTGGGACGGCTGAAGCTTTCTTT. Protein: CASSLGGTAEAFF.